This T cell receptor (beta chain) was obtained from a study of CD8 T cell repertoires and HIV-1 epitope variants. Study details: Each of Twenty-five Gag and Nef epitope peptides stimulated a separate culture.

Findings and caveats of the study: Nef KF9 drew five clonotypes and HW9 one, without TAALDMSHF responses. Beta chains alone show antigen proliferation, not cytokine profile or function.

To note about this clone: What it recognizes is unknown.

Per the germline V gene, CDR1 is SGHTS and CDR2 is YDEGEE. The CDR3 is 15 residues long. Unmatched junction bases numbered 3, after V lost 3 bases and J lost 1 base. The repertoire was sequenced with immunoSEQ multiplex PCR; TCRdb's copy has only in-frame clones and lacks some. The sample has about 5,000 clones, 67% seen once. This sequence joins TRBV5-8 and TRBJ2-2, with 7 positions matching TRBD1. The sequence derives from a male donor with HIV. Sequencing was carried out using cultured CD8+ T cells derived from PBMCs. DNA for the CDR3: TGTGCCAGCAGCTGGGGGACAGTGAACACCGGGGAGCTGTTTTTT. Protein: CASSWGTVNTGELFF.